This record concerns one T cell receptor (beta chain) sequence. The antigen is unknown. The data stem from a study of identifying expanded T cells in peripheral blood. Study-wide findings and caveats: Roughly two-week clone count variance significantly increased as total template count grew.

This CDR3 has 15 residues. Germline values: CDR1 LNHDA, CDR2 SQIVND (reference sequence). V was pared by 3 bases and J by 4 bases, with 15 bases between. Collection occurred without any documented infections or immune events in donors. Profiling relied on immunoSEQ multiplex PCR, and the TCRdb table lists in-frame clones only, not all of them. The table includes about 85,000 clones, around 89% detected once. The gene calls are TRBV19 and TRBJ2-5; possible D gene TRBD2, 7 bases. This clonotype was sampled from a person aged 18 to 75 in good health. Sequenced sample: blood. CDR3 sequence reads: CASSILGGRRETQYF. The CDR3 DNA sequence: TGTGCCAGTAGTATCTTGGGGGGGCGCAGAGAGACCCAGTACTTC.